This T cell receptor (beta chain) is from a study of early T cells in non-severe SARS-CoV-2 infection. Each CDR3 protein is one row after TCRdb ran MiXCR on the 5' RACE reads. The table records fewer than 50,000 distinct CDR3 sequences, 12% of them present only once. This CDR3 is built from 11 residues. The V end was cut by 0 bases, the J end by 9 bases, with 3 bases between. Germline V gene sequence: CDR1 MNHNS, CDR2 SASEGT. The sample holds many counts of this clonotype. The receptor's source is an adult who was a healthcare worker with PCR-confirmed SARS-CoV-2 infection or an uninfected control (not recorded which). The sample consisted of whole blood. The V gene is TRBV6-1, the J gene TRBJ1-5; D uncertain. In DNA form, the CDR3 reads TGTGCCAGCAGTGAAGCGTTGCCCCAGCATTTT. It is translated as CASSEALPQHF.